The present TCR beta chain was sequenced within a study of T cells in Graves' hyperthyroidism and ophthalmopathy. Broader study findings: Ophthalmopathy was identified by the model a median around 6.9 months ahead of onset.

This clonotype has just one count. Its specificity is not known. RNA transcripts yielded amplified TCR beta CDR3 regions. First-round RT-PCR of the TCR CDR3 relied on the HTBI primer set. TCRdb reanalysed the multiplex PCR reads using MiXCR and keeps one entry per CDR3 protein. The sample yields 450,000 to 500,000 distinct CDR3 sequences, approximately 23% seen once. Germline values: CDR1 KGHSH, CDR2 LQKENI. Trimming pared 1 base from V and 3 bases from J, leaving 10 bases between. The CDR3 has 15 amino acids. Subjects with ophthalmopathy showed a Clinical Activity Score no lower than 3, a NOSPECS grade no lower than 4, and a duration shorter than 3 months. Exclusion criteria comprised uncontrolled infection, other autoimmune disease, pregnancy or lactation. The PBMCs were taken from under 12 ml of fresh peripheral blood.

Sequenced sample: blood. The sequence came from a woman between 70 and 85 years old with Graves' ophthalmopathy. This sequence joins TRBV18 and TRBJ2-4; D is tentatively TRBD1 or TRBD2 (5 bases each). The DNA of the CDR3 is TGTGCCAGCTCACCACTCGGGGCGAGCAAAAACATTCAGTACTTC. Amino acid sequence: CASSPLGASKNIQYF.